These 30 T cell receptor beta chains came from one sample sequenced in a study of T-cell memory formation after mild COVID-19. TCRdb fed the 5' RACE reads into MiXCR, producing one record per CDR3 protein. Of 500,000 to 650,000 distinct CDR3 sequences in the sample, about 20% were seen once. Source material: PBMCs or a T cell subset sorted from them (not recorded which). Source of these receptors: an adult woman who had mild COVID-19 (a few samples of this study predate the infection). Cell type and time point are not known.

The chain links TRBV4-1 to TRBJ1-1, with a weak D call TRBD1 (5 bases). V shed 4 bases and J shed 7 bases, with 13 bases lying between them. Germline V gene sequence: CDR1 MGHRA, CDR2 YSYEKL. The CDR3 extends over 13 amino acids. CDR3 sequence reads: CASSRGTNGEAFF. The CDR3 nucleotides are TGCGCCAGCAGCCGGGGGACTAACGGTGAAGCTTTCTTT.

This clonotype has more than one count but fewer than ten. The V gene is TRBV11-3, the J gene TRBJ2-3; 7 nucleotides agree with TRBD2. The V segment lost 1 base and the J segment 3 bases; nucleotides outside the gene matches: 4. The CDR3 is made up of 15 amino acids. Germline CDR1 SGHNT, CDR2 YENEEA. CDR3 sequence (DNA): TGTGCCAGCAGCTTAGTCGGGGAGGGAACAGATACGCAGTATTTT. Translated: CASSLVGEGTDTQYF.

This clonotype showed up many times. V usage is TRBV30 and J usage is TRBJ2-2; TRBD1 agrees at 7 bases. With V trimmed by 2 bases and J by 4 bases, 4 bases remained unmatched. Germline V CDR1 and CDR2: GTSNPN, SVGIG (reference sequence). This CDR3 has 14 residues. The CDR3 is CAWSWGQPTGELFF. The CDR3 coding sequence is TGTGCCTGGAGTTGGGGACAGCCCACCGGGGAGCTGTTTTTT. The full variable domain, completed using reference TRBV30 and TRBJ2-2, is SQTIHQWPATLVQPVGSPLSLECTVEGTSNPNLYWYRQAAGRGLQLLFYSVGIGQISSEVPQNLSASRPQDRQFILSSKKLLLSDSGFYLCAWSWGQPTGELFFGEGSRLTVL.

The genes are TRBV7-8 and TRBJ2-1; D may correspond to TRBD1 or TRBD2 (5 bases each). Per germline, CDR1 SGHVS and CDR2 FQNEAQ. V was shortened by 3 bases and J by 3 bases, with 18 bases between the two germline ends. The CDR3 covers 17 residues. The CDR3, as DNA: TGTGCCAGCAGCTTCTTCGCCCCCGGGACCAACTACAATGAGCAGTTCTTC. Translating gives CASSFFAPGTNYNEQFF.

This clonotype was recorded at least ten times. The chain combines TRBV27 with TRBJ2-1, with 7 bases fitting TRBD2. The CDR3 is 14 residues long. V lost 5 bases, J lost 2 bases, and 3 bases stayed unmatched. Germline lookup yields CDR1 MNHEY and CDR2 SMNVEV (reference sequence). CDR3 sequence reads: CASSIGGAYNEQFF. CDR3 DNA: TGTGCCAGCAGTATTGGGGGGGCCTACAATGAGCAGTTCTTC.

This clonotype was detected only a few times. The V and J genes are TRBV5-5 and TRBJ2-5, with 7 bases that match TRBD2. The germline V gene encodes CDR1 SGHKS and CDR2 YYEKEE (reference sequence). The CDR3 is 14 residues long. The junction had 12 bases not matched to a gene; V was cut back by 8 bases and J by 5 bases. The CDR3 DNA is TGTGCCAGTAGGGACTATGCGGGTGGGGAGACCCAGTACTTC. Amino acids: CASRDYAGGETQYF. The whole variable domain, filled in from reference TRBV5-5 and TRBJ2-5, reads DAGVTQSPTHLIKTRGQQVTLRCSPISGHKSVSWYQQVLGQGPQFIFQYYEKEERGRGNFPDRFSARQFPNYSSELNVNALLLGDSALYLCASRDYAGGETQYFGPGTRLLVL.

A few counts support this clonotype. In DNA, the CDR3 is TGTGCCAGCAGCCCCTTGCTCCCGAACACTGAAGCTTTCTTT. It yields the protein CASSPLLPNTEAFF. The chain links TRBV9 to TRBJ1-1; D not certain. Germline CDR1 reads SGDLS; CDR2 reads YYNGEE. Trimming took 4 bases from V and 1 from J, leaving 11 bases between them. This CDR3 has 14 residues.

V usage is TRBV5-1 and J usage is TRBJ2-3; 12 bases fit TRBD2. In germline, CDR1 is SGHRS, CDR2 YFSETQ. V shed 0 bases and J 3 bases; nucleotides not matched to a gene: 2. The CDR3 totals 16 residues. DNA for the CDR3: TGCGCCAGCAGCTTGGAACTAGCGGGGGGAACAGATACGCAGTATTTT. Amino acids: CASSLELAGGTDTQYF.

The chain uses TRBV5-1 and TRBJ2-7; possible D gene TRBD2, 6 bases. Germline-derived CDR1 and CDR2 are SGHRS and YFSETQ. CDR3 size: 14 residues. V lost 0 bases and J lost 4, with 11 bases in between. This CDR3 is CASSLEVGGYEQYF. Here the CDR3 DNA reads TGCGCCAGCAGCTTGGAGGTGGGGGGTTACGAGCAGTACTTC.

This chain connects TRBV9 to TRBJ2-1; D uncertain. Germline loops: CDR1 SGDLS, CDR2 YYNGEE. Trimming shortened V by 0 bases and J by 2 bases, and 9 bases separated the two germline ends. The CDR3 has 15 residues. The DNA for the CDR3 is TGTGCCAGCAGCGTAGGAATAGGGACCTACAATGAGCAGTTCTTC. This sequence encodes CASSVGIGTYNEQFF. Filled out from reference TRBV9 and TRBJ2-1, the complete variable domain reads DSGVTQTPKHLITATGQRVTLRCSPRSGDLSVYWYQQSLDQGLQFLIQYYNGEERAKGNILERFSAQQFPDLHSELNLSSLELGDSALYFCASSVGIGTYNEQFFGPGTRLTVL.

The chain couples TRBV2 to TRBJ2-7; D gene uncertain. Germline V lookup: CDR1 SNHLY, CDR2 FYNNEI. The CDR3 is made up of 12 amino acids. Trimming left V 3 bases short and J 6 bases short, with 9 bases between. The CDR3: CASSETRFEQYF. Here the CDR3 DNA reads TGTGCCAGCAGTGAGACTCGTTTCGAGCAGTACTTC.

The chain links TRBV27 to TRBJ2-7; the D call may be TRBD1 or TRBD2 (5 bases each). V was pared by 6 bases and J by 2 bases, with 14 bases between. The germline V gene has CDR1 MNHEY and CDR2 SMNVEV (reference sequence). This CDR3 region has 14 residues. DNA of the CDR3: TGTGCCAGCAGCCTGTGGGACGGGACCTACGAGCAGTACTTC. Its translation is CASSLWDGTYEQYF.

This clonotype came up a few times. The chain links TRBV29-1 to TRBJ2-4; unclear D gene. V gave up 5 bases and J gave up 1 base, with 9 bases separating them. Per the germline V gene, CDR1 is SQVTM and CDR2 is ANQGSEA. This CDR3 has 13 amino acids. CDR3 DNA: TGCAGCGTTAAGGCCAGGGCCAAAAACATTCAGTACTTC. Its protein product is CSVKARAKNIQYF.

This clonotype was seen only a few times. The chain links TRBV5-1 to TRBJ2-3; 12 bases match TRBD2. CDR3 length: 15 amino acids. Germline CDR1 reads SGHRS; CDR2 reads YFSETQ. V gave up 0 bases and J gave up 5 bases; unmatched junction bases: 1. The CDR3 here is CASSLATSGRDTQYF. Written as DNA, the CDR3 is TGCGCCAGCAGCTTGGCGACTAGCGGGAGAGATACGCAGTATTTT.

This clonotype was seen repeatedly, ten times or more. J is TRBJ2-3 and V is TRBV5-1; TRBD1 agrees at 9 bases. Germline V gene sequence: CDR1 SGHRS, CDR2 YFSETQ. V lost 5 bases to trimming and J lost 3 bases; unmatched junction nucleotides: 10. The CDR3 loop spans 16 amino acids. CDR3 bases: TGCGCCAGCAGTTCACCGGGACAGGGAGCGACAGATACGCAGTATTTT. This gives the protein CASSSPGQGATDTQYF. Together with reference TRBV5-1 and TRBJ2-3, the CDR3 gives the full variable domain: KAGVTQTPRYLIKTRGQQVTLSCSPISGHRSVSWYQQTPGQGLQFLFEYFSETQRNKGNFPGRFSGRQFSNSRSEMNVSTLELGDSALYLCASSSPGQGATDTQYFGPGTRLTVL.

This chain uses TRBV20-1 with TRBJ1-1; D not resolved. V was cut by 6 bases and J by 2 bases, with 16 bases left in between. The length of the CDR3 is 14 residues. CDR1 is DFQATT, CDR2 SNEGSKA, per germline (reference sequence). This CDR3 is CSAPRAGRNTEAFF. The CDR3 DNA reads TGCAGTGCCCCCCGGGCTGGAAGAAACACTGAAGCTTTCTTT.

Only a few counts were recorded for this clonotype. This chain uses TRBV29-1 with TRBJ1-3, with D hard to call. Trimming removed 0 bases from V and 7 bases from J, with 19 bases in between. Germline assignment: CDR1 SQVTM and CDR2 ANQGSEA. The CDR3 contains 16 residues. As DNA, the CDR3 is TGCAGCGTTGAAGATCAGAAGGGAATCAATATTAACACCATATATTTT. It encodes CSVEDQKGININTIYF.

The V gene is TRBV7-7, the J gene TRBJ2-1; D is perhaps TRBD1 or TRBD2 (5 bases each). Germline loops: CDR1 SSHAT, CDR2 FNYEAQ (reference sequence). V lost 4 bases and J 8 bases, leaving 15 bases between the germline ends. The CDR3 has 14 amino acids. The CDR3 protein is CASSSGTPLDEQFF. CDR3 sequence (DNA): TGTGCCAGCAGCTCCGGGACCCCTCTGGATGAGCAGTTCTTC.

This clonotype has a handful of counts. The chain carries TRBV6-1 and TRBJ2-7; 9 bases fit TRBD2. Unmatched junction bases numbered 4, after V lost 4 bases and J lost 3 bases. Germline CDR1 is MNHNS and CDR2 is SASEGT. CDR3 length: 14 residues. The CDR3 loop reads CASSGLAGYYEQYF. CDR3 nucleotides: TGTGCCAGCAGTGGTCTAGCGGGGTACTACGAGCAGTACTTC.

The chain joins TRBV6-5 to TRBJ2-2; TRBD2 aligns across 7 bases. Trimming removed 2 bases from V and 0 bases from J; junction bases left unmatched: 6. This CDR3 has 17 residues. Per the germline V gene, CDR1 is MNHEY and CDR2 is SVGAGI. Here the CDR3 DNA reads TGTGCCAGCAGTTACCGCGTGAGCGGGGCGAACACCGGGGAGCTGTTTTTT. Translation gives CASSYRVSGANTGELFF.

The chain joins TRBV15 to TRBJ2-1; 9 nucleotides agree with TRBD2. The germline gives CDR1 LNHNV, CDR2 YYDKDF (reference sequence). This CDR3 contains 16 residues. Trimming took 3 bases from V and 1 from J; bases not matched to a gene: 4. CDR3 nucleotide sequence: TGTGCCACCAGCAGTGGGCTAGCGGGGTCCTACAATGAGCAGTTCTTC. Translating it yields CATSSGLAGSYNEQFF.

This sequence joins TRBV18 and TRBJ2-5, with 10 bases fitting TRBD2. The J segment lost 7 bases and the V segment lost 3 bases, leaving 8 bases of the junction unmatched. CDR1 and CDR2 from the germline V gene are KGHSH and LQKENI. The CDR3 spans 15 residues. CDR3 loop: CASSPASSGGMTQYF. The DNA of the CDR3 is TGTGCCAGCTCACCTGCCTCTAGCGGGGGAATGACCCAGTACTTC.

V usage is TRBV20-1 and J usage is TRBJ2-2, with 10 bases lining up with TRBD1. The CDR3 length is 15 residues. The V gene's germline CDR1 is DFQATT and CDR2 SNEGSKA (reference sequence). With 3 bases clipped from V and 3 bases from J, the junction kept 4 bases outside the gene matches. CDR3 in amino acids: CSASPGTGDTGELFF. The CDR3 bases are TGCAGTGCTAGCCCCGGGACAGGGGACACCGGGGAGCTGTTTTTT.

This sequence joins TRBV12-3 or TRBV12-4 and TRBJ2-3, with 13 bases identical to TRBD2. There are 17 residues in the CDR3. V shed 4 bases and J 4 bases; nucleotides not matched to a gene: 8. The CDR3 region has the DNA TGTGCCAGCAGTTCCCTCGGACTAGCGGGGGCGGCAGATACGCAGTATTTT. Protein: CASSSLGLAGAADTQYF.

The V call is TRBV6-5, the J call TRBJ2-7; 7 bases are shared with TRBD1. The CDR3 sequence is 17 residues long. V dropped 1 base and J dropped 2; count of bases not matched to a gene: 11. Germline CDR1 reads MNHEY; CDR2 reads SVGAGI. The CDR3 is CASSYWGTGVRAYEQYF. CDR3 DNA: TGTGCCAGCAGTTACTGGGGAACAGGGGTGAGGGCCTACGAGCAGTACTTC.

This clonotype was counted at least ten times. The chain couples TRBV5-1 to TRBJ2-7; D uncertain. Deletions cut 0 bases from V and 4 bases from J, with 8 bases between. Germline assignment: CDR1 SGHRS and CDR2 YFSETQ. This CDR3 is 13 amino acids long. The CDR3 coding sequence is TGCGCCAGCAGCTTGGAAGGAAGGTACGAGCAGTACTTC. This gives the protein CASSLEGRYEQYF.

V gene TRBV6-2 or TRBV6-3 combines with J gene TRBJ2-7, with D unresolved. V was cut by 0 bases and J by 2 bases, with 11 bases left in between. The CDR3 spans 15 residues. The germline gives CDR1 MNHEY, CDR2 SVGEGT. DNA of the CDR3: TGTGCCAGCAGTTACTCTGGCCAAACTCCCTACGAGCAGTACTTC. It codes for CASSYSGQTPYEQYF.

The chain links TRBV12-3 or TRBV12-4 to TRBJ2-5; 13 bases are a match to TRBD2. J gave up 5 bases and V 3 bases, and 12 bases lay outside the gene matches. The CDR3 covers 18 residues. The CDR3 bases are TGTGCCAGCAGTTTTAGGGGACTAGCGGGGAGAAAGGGGGAGACCCAGTACTTC. Encoded protein: CASSFRGLAGRKGETQYF.

This clonotype was detected only a few times. This CDR3 reads CASSRTSVTDTQYF. CDR3 DNA: TGTGCCAGCAGCAGGACTAGCGTCACAGATACGCAGTATTTT. The chain combines TRBV9 with TRBJ2-3, with 9 positions matching TRBD2. Germline V CDR1 and CDR2: SGDLS, YYNGEE. CDR3 length: 14 amino acids. J was trimmed by 2 bases and V by 4 bases; bases with no gene match: 2.

This clonotype was seen a few times. The chain recombines TRBV6-5 with TRBJ1-5; D is perhaps TRBD1 (5 bases). V lost 10 bases, J lost 2 bases, and 15 bases lay in between. This CDR3 has 14 amino acids. Germline V lookup: CDR1 MNHEY, CDR2 SVGAGI. CDR3 coding DNA: TGTGCCACCTCTGGGGGTAGTGGCAATCAGCCCCAGCATTTT. Protein sequence: CATSGGSGNQPQHF.